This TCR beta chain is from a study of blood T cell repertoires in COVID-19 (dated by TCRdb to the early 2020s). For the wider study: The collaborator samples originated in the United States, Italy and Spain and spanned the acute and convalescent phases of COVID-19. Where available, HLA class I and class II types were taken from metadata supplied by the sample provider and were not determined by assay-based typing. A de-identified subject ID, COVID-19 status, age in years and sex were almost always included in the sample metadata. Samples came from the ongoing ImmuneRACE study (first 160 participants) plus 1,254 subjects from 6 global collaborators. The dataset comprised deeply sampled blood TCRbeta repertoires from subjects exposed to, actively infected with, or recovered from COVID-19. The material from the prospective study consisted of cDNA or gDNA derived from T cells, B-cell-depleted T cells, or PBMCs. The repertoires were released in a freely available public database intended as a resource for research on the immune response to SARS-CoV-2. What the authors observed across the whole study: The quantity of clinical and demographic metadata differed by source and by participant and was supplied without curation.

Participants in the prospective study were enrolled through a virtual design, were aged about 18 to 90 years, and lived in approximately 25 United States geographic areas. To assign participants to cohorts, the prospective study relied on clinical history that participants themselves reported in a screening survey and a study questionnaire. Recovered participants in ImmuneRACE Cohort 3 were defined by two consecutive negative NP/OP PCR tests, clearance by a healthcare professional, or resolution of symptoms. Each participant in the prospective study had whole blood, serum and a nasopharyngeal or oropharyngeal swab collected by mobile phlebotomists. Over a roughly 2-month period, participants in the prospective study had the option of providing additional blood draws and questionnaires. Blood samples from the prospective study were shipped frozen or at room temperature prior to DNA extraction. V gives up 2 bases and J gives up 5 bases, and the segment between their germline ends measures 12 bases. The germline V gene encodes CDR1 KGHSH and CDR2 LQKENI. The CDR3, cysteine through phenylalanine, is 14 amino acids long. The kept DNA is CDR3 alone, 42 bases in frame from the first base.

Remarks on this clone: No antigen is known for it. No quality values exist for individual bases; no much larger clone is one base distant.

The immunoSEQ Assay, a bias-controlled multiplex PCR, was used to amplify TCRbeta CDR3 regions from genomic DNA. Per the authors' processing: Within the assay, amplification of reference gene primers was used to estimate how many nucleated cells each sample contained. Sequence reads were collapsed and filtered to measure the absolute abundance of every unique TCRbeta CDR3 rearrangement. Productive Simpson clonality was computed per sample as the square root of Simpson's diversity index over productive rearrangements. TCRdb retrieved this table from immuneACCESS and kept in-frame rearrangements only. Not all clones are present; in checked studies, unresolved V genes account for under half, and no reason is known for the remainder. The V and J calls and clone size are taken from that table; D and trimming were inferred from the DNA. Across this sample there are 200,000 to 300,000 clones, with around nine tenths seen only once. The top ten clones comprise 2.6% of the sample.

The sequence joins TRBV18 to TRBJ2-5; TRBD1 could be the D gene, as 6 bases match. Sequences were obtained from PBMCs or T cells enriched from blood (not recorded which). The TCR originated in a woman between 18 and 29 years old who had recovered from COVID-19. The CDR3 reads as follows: CASSPSGQGETQYF. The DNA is TGTGCCAGCTCACCATCGGGGCAGGGGGAGACCCAGTACTTC.